This TCR beta chain stems from a study of T-cell memory formation after mild COVID-19. This clonotype turned up a few times. The CDR3 consists of 14 residues. The germline V gene has CDR1 MNHEY and CDR2 SMNVEV (reference sequence). Trimming stripped 8 bases from V and 1 base from J, with 15 bases between. TCRdb reanalysed the 5' RACE reads using MiXCR and keeps one entry per CDR3 protein. The sample includes about half a million distinct CDR3 sequences, 18% seen only once; the top ten take more than 9%. This TCR was sampled from an adult woman who had mild COVID-19 (a few samples of this study predate the infection). Cell type and time point are not known. Input material: PBMCs or a T cell subset sorted from them (not recorded which). J is TRBJ2-7 and V is TRBV27; D tentatively reads TRBD1 or TRBD2 (5 bases each). CDR3 DNA sequence: TGTGCCAGCCCGCAACGGGACGGGTCCTACGAGCAGTACTTC. As protein: CASPQRDGSYEQYF.